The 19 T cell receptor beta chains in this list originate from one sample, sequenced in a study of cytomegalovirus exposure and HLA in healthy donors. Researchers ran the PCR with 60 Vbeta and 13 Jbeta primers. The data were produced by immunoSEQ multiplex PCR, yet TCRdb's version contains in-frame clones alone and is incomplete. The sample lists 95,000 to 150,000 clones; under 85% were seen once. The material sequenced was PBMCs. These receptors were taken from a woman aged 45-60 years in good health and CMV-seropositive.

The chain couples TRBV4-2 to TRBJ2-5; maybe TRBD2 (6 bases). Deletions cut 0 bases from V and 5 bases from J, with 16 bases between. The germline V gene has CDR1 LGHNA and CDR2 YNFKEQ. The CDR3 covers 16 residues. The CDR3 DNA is TGTGCCAGCAGCCAAGAAGGCCCCGGGGGATGGGAGACCCAGTACTTC. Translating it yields CASSQEGPGGWETQYF.

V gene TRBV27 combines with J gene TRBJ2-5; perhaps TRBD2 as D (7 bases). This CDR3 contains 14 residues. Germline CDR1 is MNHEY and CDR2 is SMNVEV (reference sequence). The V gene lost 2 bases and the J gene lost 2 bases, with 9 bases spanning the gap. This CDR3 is CASSLRGGQETQYF. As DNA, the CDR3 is TGTGCCAGCAGTTTAAGGGGGGGTCAAGAGACCCAGTACTTC.

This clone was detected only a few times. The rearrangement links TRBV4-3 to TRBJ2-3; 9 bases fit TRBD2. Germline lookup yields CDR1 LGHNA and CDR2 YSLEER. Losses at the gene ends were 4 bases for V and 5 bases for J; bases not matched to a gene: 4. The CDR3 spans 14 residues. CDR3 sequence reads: CASSRGLAIDTQYF. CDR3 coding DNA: TGCGCCAGCAGCCGGGGACTAGCTATAGATACGCAGTATTTT.

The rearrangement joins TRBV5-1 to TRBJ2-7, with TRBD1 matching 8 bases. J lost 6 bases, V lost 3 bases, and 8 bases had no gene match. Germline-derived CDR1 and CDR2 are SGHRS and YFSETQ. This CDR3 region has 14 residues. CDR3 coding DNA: TGCGCCAGCAGCTCGACAGGGGTTTGGGGCGAGCAGTACTTC. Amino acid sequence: CASSSTGVWGEQYF.

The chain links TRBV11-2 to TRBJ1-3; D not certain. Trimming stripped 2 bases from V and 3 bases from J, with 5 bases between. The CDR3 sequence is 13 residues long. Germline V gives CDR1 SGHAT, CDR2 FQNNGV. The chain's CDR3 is CASSLNIGNTIYF. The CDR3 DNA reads TGTGCCAGCAGCTTAAACATTGGAAACACCATATATTTT.

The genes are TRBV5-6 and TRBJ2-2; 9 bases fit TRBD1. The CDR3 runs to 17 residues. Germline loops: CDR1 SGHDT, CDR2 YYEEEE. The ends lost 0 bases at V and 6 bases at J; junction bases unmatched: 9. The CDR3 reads CASSLGPQGASSGELFF. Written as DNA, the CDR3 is TGTGCCAGCAGCTTGGGTCCACAGGGGGCGAGTTCCGGGGAGCTGTTTTTT.

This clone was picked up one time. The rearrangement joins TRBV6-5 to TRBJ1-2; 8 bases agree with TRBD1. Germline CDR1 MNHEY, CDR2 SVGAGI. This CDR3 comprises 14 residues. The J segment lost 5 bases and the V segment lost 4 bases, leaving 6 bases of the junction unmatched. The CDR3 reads CASSSQGARYGYTF. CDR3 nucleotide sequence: TGTGCCAGCAGTTCCCAGGGGGCCAGGTATGGCTACACCTTC.

The CDR3 loop is CASSQDLAGGLRATDTQYF. The CDR3 coding sequence is TGTGCCAGCAGCCAAGATCTGGCGGGGGGGCTTAGGGCCACAGATACGCAGTATTTT. The chain couples TRBV4-2 to TRBJ2-3; 9 nucleotides line up with TRBD2. The ends lost 0 bases at V and 2 bases at J; junction bases unmatched: 12. Germline CDR1 LGHNA, CDR2 YNFKEQ. The CDR3 sequence is 19 residues long.

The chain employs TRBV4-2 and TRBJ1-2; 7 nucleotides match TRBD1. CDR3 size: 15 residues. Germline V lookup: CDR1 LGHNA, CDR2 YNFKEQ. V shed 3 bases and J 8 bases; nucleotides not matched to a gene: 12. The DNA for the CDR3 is TGTGCCAGCAGCCAGATTAGAGGGGGCGCGGGGGGCTACACCTTC. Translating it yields CASSQIRGGAGGYTF.

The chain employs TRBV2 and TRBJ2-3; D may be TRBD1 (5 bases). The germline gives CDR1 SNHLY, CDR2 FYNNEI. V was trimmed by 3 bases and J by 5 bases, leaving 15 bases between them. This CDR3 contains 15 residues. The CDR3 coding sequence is TGTGCCAGCAGTGATCCGACAGCCGTCGGAGATACGCAGTATTTT. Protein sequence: CASSDPTAVGDTQYF.

CDR3 sequence reads: CASSSSRSGAGTDTQYF. DNA of the CDR3: TGTGCCAGCAGCTCATCCCGTAGCGGGGCAGGCACAGATACGCAGTATTTT. The rearrangement uses TRBV27 and TRBJ2-3; 8 bases match TRBD2. The CDR3 is made up of 17 amino acids. Trimming cost V 6 bases and J 1 base; bases outside gene matches: 12. Germline-derived CDR1 and CDR2 are MNHEY and SMNVEV (reference sequence).

CDR3 region: CASSYQGARHTEAFF. The CDR3 nucleotides read TGTGCCAGCAGCTACCAGGGGGCGAGGCACACTGAAGCTTTCTTT. The rearrangement links TRBV11-3 to TRBJ1-1; the match to TRBD1 covers 8 bases. Unmatched junction bases numbered 7, after V lost 4 bases and J lost 3 bases. The CDR3 length is 15 residues. The V gene's germline CDR1 is SGHNT and CDR2 YENEEA. The entire variable domain, with the rest obtained from reference TRBV11-3 and TRBJ1-1, is as follows: EAGVVQSPRYKIIEKKQPVAFWCNPISGHNTLYWYLQNLGQGPELLIRYENEEAVDDSQLPKDRFSAERLKGVDSTLKIQPAELGDSAVYLCASSYQGARHTEAFFGQGTRLTVV.

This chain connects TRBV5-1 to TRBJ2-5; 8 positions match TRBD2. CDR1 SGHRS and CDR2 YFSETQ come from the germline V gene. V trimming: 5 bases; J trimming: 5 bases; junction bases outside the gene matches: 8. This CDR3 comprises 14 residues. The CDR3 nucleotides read TGCGCCAGCAGGGTTGCGGGAGGACGGGAGACCCAGTACTTC. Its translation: CASRVAGGRETQYF.

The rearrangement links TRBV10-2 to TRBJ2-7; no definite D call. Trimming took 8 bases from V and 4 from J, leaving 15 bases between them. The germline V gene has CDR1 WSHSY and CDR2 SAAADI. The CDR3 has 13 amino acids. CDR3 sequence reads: CASGRNRQYEQYF. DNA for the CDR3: TGCGCCAGCGGAAGGAACAGACAATACGAGCAGTACTTC.

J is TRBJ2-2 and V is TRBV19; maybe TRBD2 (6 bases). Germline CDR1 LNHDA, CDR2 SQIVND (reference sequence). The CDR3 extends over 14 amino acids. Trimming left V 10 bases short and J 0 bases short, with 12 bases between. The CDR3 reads CATGGLTNTGELFF. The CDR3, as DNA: TGTGCCACCGGGGGACTCACGAACACCGGGGAGCTGTTTTTT.

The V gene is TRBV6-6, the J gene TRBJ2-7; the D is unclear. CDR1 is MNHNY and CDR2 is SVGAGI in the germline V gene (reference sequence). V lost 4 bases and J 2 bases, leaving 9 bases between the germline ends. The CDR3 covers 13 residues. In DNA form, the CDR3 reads TGTGCCAGCAGTTCTCCCGCGACCTACGAGCAGTACTTC. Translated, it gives CASSSPATYEQYF.

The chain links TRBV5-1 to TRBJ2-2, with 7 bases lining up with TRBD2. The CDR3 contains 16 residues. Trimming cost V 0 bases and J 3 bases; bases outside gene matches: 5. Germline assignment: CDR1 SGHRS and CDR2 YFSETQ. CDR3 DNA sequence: TGCGCCAGCAGCTTGGTTGAGGGGAGGGACACCGGGGAGCTGTTTTTT. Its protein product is CASSLVEGRDTGELFF. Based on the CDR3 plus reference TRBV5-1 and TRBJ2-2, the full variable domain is KAGVTQTPRYLIKTRGQQVTLSCSPISGHRSVSWYQQTPGQGLQFLFEYFSETQRNKGNFPGRFSGRQFSNSRSEMNVSTLELGDSALYLCASSLVEGRDTGELFFGEGSRLTVL.

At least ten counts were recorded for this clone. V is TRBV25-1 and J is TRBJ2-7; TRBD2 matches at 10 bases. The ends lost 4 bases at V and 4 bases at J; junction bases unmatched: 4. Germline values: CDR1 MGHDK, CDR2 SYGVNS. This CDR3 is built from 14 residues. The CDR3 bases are TGTGCCAGCAGTGGTAGCGGGAGGTCTTACGAGCAGTACTTC. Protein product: CASSGSGRSYEQYF.

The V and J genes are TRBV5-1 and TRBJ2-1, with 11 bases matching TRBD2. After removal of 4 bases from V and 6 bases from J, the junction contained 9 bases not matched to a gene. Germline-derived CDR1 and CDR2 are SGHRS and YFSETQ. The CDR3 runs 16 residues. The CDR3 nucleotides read TGCGCCAGCAGCCCAATGGCGCTAGCGGGAGGCAATGAGCAGTTCTTC. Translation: CASSPMALAGGNEQFF.